This T cell receptor beta chain was found in a study of quantifying T cell responses using KT2 cells. Turning to the study itself: TCR alpha and beta constant-region primers primed reverse transcription of RNA. Estimated efficiency of the T4 ligation step was above 9% under optimum conditions.

KT2, a clone with a known TCR, was spiked into unfractionated PBMC. Fixed numbers of PBMC received varying amounts of KT2 cells. A single-stranded UMI oligo with SP2 sequence was ligated to cDNA 3' ends. An equimolar mix of RC1.1 and RC1.2 primed the beta chain across TRBC1 and TRBC2. TCR alpha and beta chains were handled separately starting at the second PCR. Each CDR3 protein gets one entry after TCRdb re-called the UMI-ligation and nested PCR reads with MiXCR. The table records about 30,000 distinct CDR3 sequences, 6% to 9.5% of them present only once. The CDR3 runs 12 residues. Trimming shortened V by 5 bases and J by 0 bases, and 2 bases separated the two germline ends. Germline-derived CDR1 and CDR2 are MDHEN and SYDVKM.

The receptor comes from a human donor. This chain links TRBV28 with TRBJ1-5; D uncertain. Material: PBMCs spiked with cells of the T cell clone KT2. The CDR3 reads CASSASNQPQHF. In DNA form, the CDR3 reads TGTGCCAGCAGTGCTAGCAATCAGCCCCAGCATTTT.